The sequence of this TCR beta chain was determined in a study of patients and donors after allogeneic stem cell transplantation (dated by TCRdb to 2018 to 2020). This clonotype was seen only a few times. There is no known antigen for this receptor. One base away there is no much larger clone; base qualities are not given. A distance of 14 bases separates the germline ends of V and J, which lose 3 bases and 7 bases respectively. The germline V gene (reference sequence) provides CDR1 SGHKS and CDR2 YYEKEE. The CDR3 covers 15 residues, taking in both the cysteine and the phenylalanine. Only CDR3 DNA is held: 45 bases, read in frame from base 1. Library preparation was by RT-PCR. TCRdb lists the instrument as NextSeq 550. TCRdb cleaned the public reads at Q25 with fastp, built clones with MiXCR and kept in-frame beta chains. Each entry is one CDR3 protein sequence, shown with its most common DNA and genes. For this sample there are under 170,000 distinct CDR3 sequences; 30% to 45% appear just once. Around 50% of the sample goes to the ten largest clones.

The TCR was taken from a human donor who was either an allogeneic HSCT recipient or a stem cell or donor lymphocyte infusion donor (not recorded which). It is not recorded whose cells these are; they may come from a transplant donor. Sequenced material: blood, either unsorted or a sorted T cell fraction (not recorded which). The chain is assembled from TRBV5-5 and TRBJ1-6; D gene: possibly TRBD1, on 5 matching bases. The CDR3 amino acid sequence is: CASSWGNRENSPLHF. The DNA sequence is given as TGTGCCAGCAGCTGGGGGAACAGAGAGAATTCACCCCTCCACTTT.